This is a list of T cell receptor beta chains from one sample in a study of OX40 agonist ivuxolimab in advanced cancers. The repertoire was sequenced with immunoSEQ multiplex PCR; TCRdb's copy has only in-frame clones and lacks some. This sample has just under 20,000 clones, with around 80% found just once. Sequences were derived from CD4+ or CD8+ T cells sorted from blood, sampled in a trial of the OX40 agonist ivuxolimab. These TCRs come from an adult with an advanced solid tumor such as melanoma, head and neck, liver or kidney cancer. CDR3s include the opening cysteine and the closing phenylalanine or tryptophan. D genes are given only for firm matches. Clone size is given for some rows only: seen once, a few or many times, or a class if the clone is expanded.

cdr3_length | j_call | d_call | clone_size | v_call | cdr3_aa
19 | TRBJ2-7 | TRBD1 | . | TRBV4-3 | CASSQDPAPDRWGVYEQYF
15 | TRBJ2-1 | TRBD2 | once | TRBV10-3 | CAISEFSSGDNEQFF
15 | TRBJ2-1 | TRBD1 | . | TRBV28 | CASTFLQGVGNEQFF
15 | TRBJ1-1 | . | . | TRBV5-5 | CASSLDFVGNTEAFF
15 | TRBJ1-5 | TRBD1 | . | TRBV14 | CASSHGTGFNQPQHF
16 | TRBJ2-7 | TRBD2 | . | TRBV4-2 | CASSLLTSGGPYEQYF
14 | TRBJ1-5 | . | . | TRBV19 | CASSETVSNQPQHF
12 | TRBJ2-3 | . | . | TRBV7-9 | CASRVDTDTQYF
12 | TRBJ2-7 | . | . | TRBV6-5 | CASSYVSYEQYF
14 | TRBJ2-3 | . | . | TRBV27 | CASSPPPLTDTQYF
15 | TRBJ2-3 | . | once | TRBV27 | CASSALAVSTDTQYF
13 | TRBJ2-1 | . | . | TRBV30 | CARRLYSDNEQFF
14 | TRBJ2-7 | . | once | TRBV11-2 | CASSIHGLPYEQYF
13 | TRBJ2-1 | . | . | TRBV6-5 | CASSYSLGEGEFF
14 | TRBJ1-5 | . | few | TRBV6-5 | CASSRPGEDQPQHF
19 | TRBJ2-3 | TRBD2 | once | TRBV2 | CARSSGTSETAGSTDTQYF
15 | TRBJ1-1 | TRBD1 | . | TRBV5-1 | CASSWRGRGNTEAFF
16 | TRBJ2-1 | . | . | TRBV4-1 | CASSQDGGPSYNEQFF
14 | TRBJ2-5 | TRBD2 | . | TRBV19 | CASSSGRRQETQYF
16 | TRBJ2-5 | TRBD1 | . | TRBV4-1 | CASSQDPGTGAETQYF
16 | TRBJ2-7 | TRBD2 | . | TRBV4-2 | CASSQGVSGRAREQYF
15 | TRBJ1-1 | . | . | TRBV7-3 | CASSLIGGRRTEAFF
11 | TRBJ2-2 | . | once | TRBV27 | CASSFAGELFF
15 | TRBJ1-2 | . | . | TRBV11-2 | CASSLDVGLRYGYTF
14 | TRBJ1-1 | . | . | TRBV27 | CASMLVGEATEAFF
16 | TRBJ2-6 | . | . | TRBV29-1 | CSVEQGGASGANVLTF
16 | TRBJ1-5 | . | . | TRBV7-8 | CASSLLGGGRNQPQHF
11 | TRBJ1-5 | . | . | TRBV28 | CASSLDLLQHF
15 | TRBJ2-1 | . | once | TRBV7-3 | CASSLKTSSYNEQFF
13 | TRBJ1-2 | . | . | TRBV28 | CASSHLGYYGYTF
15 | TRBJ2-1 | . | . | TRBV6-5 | CASSWRLNSYNEQFF
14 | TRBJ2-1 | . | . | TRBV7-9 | CASSLDYSYNEQFF
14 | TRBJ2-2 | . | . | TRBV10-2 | CASSERGNTGELFF
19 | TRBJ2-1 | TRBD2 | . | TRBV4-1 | CASSQVSRGLAGAYNEQFF
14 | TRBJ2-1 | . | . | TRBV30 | CASDRGANYNEQFF
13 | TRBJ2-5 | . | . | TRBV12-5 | CASGREEEETQYF
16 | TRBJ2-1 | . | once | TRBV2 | CASSEAPGLTYNEQFF
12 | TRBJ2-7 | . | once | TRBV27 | CASSPGGYEQYF
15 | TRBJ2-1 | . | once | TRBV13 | CASSSNRGGGHEQFF
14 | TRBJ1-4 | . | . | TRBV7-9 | CASSPRTTNEKLFF
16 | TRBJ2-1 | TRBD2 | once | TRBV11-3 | CASSPRTSGSINEQFF
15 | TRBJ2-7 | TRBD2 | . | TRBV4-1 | CASTPGPRGGYEQYF
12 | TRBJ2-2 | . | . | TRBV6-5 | CASTRNTGELFF
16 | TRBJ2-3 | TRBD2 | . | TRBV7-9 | CASSPASGEVTDTQYF
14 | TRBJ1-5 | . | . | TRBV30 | CAWSRATGNQPQHF
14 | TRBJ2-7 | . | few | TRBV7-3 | CASAPAAGNYEQYF
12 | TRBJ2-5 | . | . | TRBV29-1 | CSVEERWETQYF
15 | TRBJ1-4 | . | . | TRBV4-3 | CASSQDGWANEKLFF
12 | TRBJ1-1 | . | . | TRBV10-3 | CAISWKGTEAFF
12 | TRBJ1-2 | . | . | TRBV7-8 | CASRTKGVGYTF
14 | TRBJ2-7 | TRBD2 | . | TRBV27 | CASSPSGRWYEQYF